Shown below are 29 T cell receptor beta chains from a single sample sequenced in a study of T cell repertoires in cytomegalovirus infection. Their antigens remain unidentified. TCRdb re-analysed the reads in MiXCR, keeping a single row per CDR3 protein. Of approximately 73,000 distinct CDR3 sequences listed, approximately 40% are singletons. The input for sequencing was CD8+ T cells from cultured PBMCs, taken from culture after CMV antigen stimulation. These receptors were obtained from a human donor in good health (CMV status not recorded). Some clones in this sample may be carry-over from other donors' samples.

The chain uses TRBV7-6 and TRBJ2-5; either TRBD1 or TRBD2 may supply D (5 bases each). Germline loops: CDR1 SGHVS, CDR2 FNYEAQ. Trimming pared 1 base from V and 5 bases from J, leaving 8 bases between. The CDR3 has 13 residues. CDR3 coding DNA: TGTGCCAGCAGCTTAGAATGGGGGGAGACCCAGTACTTC. Protein sequence: CASSLEWGETQYF.

The chain joins TRBV6-4 to TRBJ2-7; D is unclear. This CDR3 spans 15 amino acids. V was shortened by 7 bases and J by 3 bases, with 19 bases between the two germline ends. CDR1 MRHNA and CDR2 SNTAGT come from the germline V gene. The CDR3 nucleotides are TGTGCCAGCATGCGGTTGAAGAATCCATACTACGAGCAGTACTTC. This translates into CASMRLKNPYYEQYF.

The chain recombines TRBV9 with TRBJ2-1; TRBD1 aligns across 8 bases. From germline, CDR1 is SGDLS and CDR2 YYNGEE. The CDR3 totals 16 residues. V dropped 4 bases and J dropped 0; count of bases not matched to a gene: 6. CDR3 residues: CASSPTTGASYNEQFF. CDR3 DNA sequence: TGTGCCAGCAGCCCCACGACAGGGGCCTCCTACAATGAGCAGTTCTTC.

The J gene is TRBJ1-2, the V gene TRBV19; D not certain. Germline CDR1 and CDR2: LNHDA and SQIVND (reference sequence). Trimming removed 6 bases at V and 4 bases at J, with 12 bases between. The CDR3 has 13 residues. DNA for the CDR3: TGTGCCAGTAGCCCCGGTCCTACCTATGGCTACACCTTC. Amino acids: CASSPGPTYGYTF.

This clonotype was counted once. V and J are TRBV27 and TRBJ2-2; either TRBD1 or TRBD2 may supply D (5 bases each). The CDR3 is 15 amino acids. Germline-derived CDR1 and CDR2 are MNHEY and SMNVEV (reference sequence). With 3 bases removed from V and 6 bases from J, the gap between germline ends came to 14 bases. The CDR3, as DNA: TGTGCCAGCAGTTTGTGGCAGGGCGGGCCCGGGGAGCTGTTTTTT. This translates into CASSLWQGGPGELFF.

The rearrangement links TRBV19 to TRBJ1-2, with a tentative D call TRBD1 (5 bases). The ends were cut back, 3 bases at V and 3 bases at J, with 14 bases in the middle. The length of the CDR3 is 15 residues. CDR1 LNHDA and CDR2 SQIVND come from the germline V gene (reference sequence). CDR3: CASSIPDRGDYGYTF. CDR3 nucleotides: TGTGCCAGTAGTATTCCCGATAGAGGGGACTATGGCTACACCTTC.

The chain employs TRBV5-1 and TRBJ2-2; TRBD1 might be the D (6 bases). Trimming pared 3 bases from V and 6 bases from J, leaving 9 bases between. CDR1 is SGHRS and CDR2 is YFSETQ in the germline V gene. The CDR3 contains 13 residues. The CDR3: CASSSPGAGELFF. The CDR3, as DNA: TGCGCCAGCAGCTCCCCAGGGGCCGGGGAGCTGTTTTTT.

V and J are TRBV7-9 and TRBJ1-2; 8 bases align to TRBD1. The germline CDR1 and CDR2 sequences are SEHNR and FQNEAQ (reference sequence). V trimming: 5 bases; J trimming: 8 bases; junction bases outside the gene matches: 13. There are 15 residues in the CDR3. CDR3 sequence: CASSAPTGGSDGYTF. In nucleotides, the CDR3 is TGTGCCAGCAGCGCGCCTACAGGGGGATCCGACGGCTACACCTTC.

This clonotype was observed a handful of times. V is TRBV19 and J is TRBJ1-1; D is uncertain. V was shortened by 4 bases and J by 8 bases, with 20 bases between the two germline ends. Germline V gene data show CDR1 as LNHDA and CDR2 as SQIVND (reference sequence). CDR3 length: 15 amino acids. For the CDR3, the DNA is TGTGCCAGTAGTACTTTTCGTCCCGATGGCTACGAAGCTTTCTTT. Amino acid sequence: CASSTFRPDGYEAFF.

The chain joins TRBV6-1 to TRBJ1-1; possible D gene TRBD1, 6 bases. This CDR3 has 14 amino acids. Trimming took off 6 bases at V and 4 bases at J, with 15 bases between the two ends. Looked up from germline, CDR1 is MNHNS and CDR2 is SASEGT. The CDR3 DNA reads as TGTGCCAGCAGGGCTTTGGGGGCTATCACTGAAGCTTTCTTT. It codes for CASRALGAITEAFF.

Regarding this clonotype: One end of the junction fails to match germline, which may point to a read error. The chain employs TRBV6-2 or TRBV6-3 and TRBJ1-5; maybe TRBD1 (5 bases). This CDR3 spans 15 amino acids. The germline V gene encodes CDR1 MNHEY and CDR2 SVGEGT. The CDR3 reads CASSYFREADQPQHF. CDR3 coding DNA: TGTGCCAGCAGCTACTTCAGGGAGGCCGATCAGCCCCAGCATTTT.

The gene calls are TRBV7-9 and TRBJ1-2; weak D call: TRBD1 (6 bases). The CDR3 sequence is 15 residues long. Germline CDR1 reads SEHNR; CDR2 reads FQNEAQ (reference sequence). Trimming cost V 1 base and J 4 bases, with 13 bases left between them. The CDR3 protein is CASSLGTAALYGYTF. The CDR3 nucleotides read TGTGCCAGCAGCTTAGGGACAGCAGCCCTCTATGGCTACACCTTC.

This clonotype was seen more than once but under ten times. This chain links TRBV6-1 with TRBJ2-2; 7 positions match TRBD2. The CDR3 runs to 14 residues. The V gene end was trimmed by 7 bases and the J gene end by 3 bases; junction bases not matched to a gene: 5. Germline loops: CDR1 MNHNS, CDR2 SASEGT. The CDR3 spells CASKDRGDTGELFF. The CDR3 coding sequence is TGTGCCAGCAAGGACCGGGGGGACACCGGGGAGCTGTTTTTT.

V gene TRBV4-1 combines with J gene TRBJ1-5; the D is unclear. CDR1 is MGHRA and CDR2 is YSYEKL in the germline V gene. V gave up 0 bases and J gave up 8 bases, with 20 bases separating them. The CDR3 runs to 17 residues. The CDR3 sequence is CASSQDFFPQRAEPQHF. The CDR3 DNA reads TGCGCCAGCAGCCAAGATTTTTTCCCCCAACGGGCAGAGCCCCAGCATTTT.

As concerns this clonotype: The junction does not match germline at one end; this may be a read error. The chain is built from TRBV7-6 and TRBJ1-1; weak D call: TRBD1 (5 bases). The germline V gene has CDR1 SGHVS and CDR2 FNYEAQ. This CDR3 region has 13 residues. The DNA of the CDR3 is TGTGCTAGCAGCTTAGGGACGAACACTGAAGCTTTCTTT. Protein product: CASSLGTNTEAFF.

This clonotype was seen a handful of times. V is TRBV20-1 and J is TRBJ1-1, with 8 bases lining up with TRBD1. This CDR3 has 12 amino acids. Trimming removed 2 bases from V and 4 bases from J; junction bases left unmatched: 0. The germline gives CDR1 DFQATT, CDR2 SNEGSKA (reference sequence). DNA of the CDR3: TGCAGTGCTAGACAGGGGGCCACTGAAGCTTTCTTT. As protein: CSARQGATEAFF.

The genes are TRBV12-3 or TRBV12-4 and TRBJ2-3; no clear D gene. Trimming left V 7 bases short and J 3 bases short, with 14 bases between. There are 14 residues in the CDR3. The CDR3 spells CASTLTRFTDTQYF. CDR3 nucleotides: TGTGCCAGCACCCTAACCCGATTTACAGATACGCAGTATTTT.

The V gene is TRBV28, the J gene TRBJ2-7; D may correspond to TRBD1 or TRBD2 (5 bases each). Germline CDR1 reads MDHEN; CDR2 reads SYDVKM. V lost 7 bases, J lost 2 bases, and 9 bases lay in between. The CDR3 consists of 12 residues. CDR3 DNA sequence: TGTGCCAGCATGCAGGGACCCTACGAGCAGTACTTC. Its translation: CASMQGPYEQYF.

The J gene is TRBJ2-7, the V gene TRBV12-3 or TRBV12-4, with 10 bases matching TRBD2. The ends lost 3 bases at V and 4 bases at J; junction bases unmatched: 12. The CDR3 consists of 17 residues. The CDR3 DNA sequence: TGTGCCAGCAGTTTTGGGCTAGCGGGGGCCCCCCGATACGAGCAGTACTTC. It specifies CASSFGLAGAPRYEQYF.

The chain combines TRBV2 with TRBJ2-3; D remains unclear. The ends were cut back, 6 bases at V and 4 bases at J, with 11 bases in the middle. The CDR3 length is 13 residues. Germline lookup yields CDR1 SNHLY and CDR2 FYNNEI. The CDR3 loop reads CASSLGLADTQYF. The CDR3 bases are TGTGCCAGCAGCCTGGGGTTAGCAGATACGCAGTATTTT.

The rearrangement uses TRBV29-1 and TRBJ1-2; 7 bases agree with TRBD1. CDR1 SQVTM and CDR2 ANQGSEA come from the germline V gene. This CDR3 is built from 14 residues. V shed 2 bases and J 3 bases; nucleotides not matched to a gene: 6. This CDR3 reads CSVETDRIYYGYTF. In DNA form, the CDR3 reads TGCAGCGTTGAAACGGACAGGATCTACTATGGCTACACCTTC.

This clonotype was found a few times. The rearrangement joins TRBV19 to TRBJ2-7; perhaps TRBD1 as D (5 bases). The CDR3 loop spans 15 amino acids. Germline V lookup: CDR1 LNHDA, CDR2 SQIVND (reference sequence). Trimming stripped 3 bases from V and 2 bases from J, with 14 bases between. CDR3 protein: CASSIFPTGAYEQYF. The CDR3 DNA is TGTGCCAGTAGTATCTTCCCCACAGGAGCCTACGAGCAGTACTTC.

Ten or more counts support this clonotype. The chain links TRBV28 to TRBJ1-5; D call uncertain. The CDR3 spans 14 residues. In germline, CDR1 is MDHEN, CDR2 SYDVKM. Trimming took off 10 bases at V and 3 bases at J, with 16 bases between the two ends. The DNA of the CDR3 is TGTGCCATAAAAAGGGCGGGCATCAATCAGCCCCAGCATTTT. Translation gives CAIKRAGINQPQHF.

This clonotype was seen many times. The genes are TRBV28 and TRBJ2-7; possible D gene TRBD2, 7 bases. Germline loops: CDR1 MDHEN, CDR2 SYDVKM. CDR3 length equals 18 residues. V was shortened by 3 bases and J by 2 bases, with 23 bases between the two germline ends. CDR3 nucleotides: TGTGCCAGCAGTTTGGAATTTATCGGGGGGCTTCCGACCTACGAGCAGTACTTC. This codes for CASSLEFIGGLPTYEQYF.

The chain recombines TRBV2 with TRBJ2-5; D might be TRBD1 (6 bases). The CDR3 is made up of 13 amino acids. The V gene's germline CDR1 is SNHLY and CDR2 FYNNEI. V lost 8 bases and J lost 5, with 15 bases in between. CDR3 residues: CASAYWGRETQYF. The CDR3 coding sequence is TGTGCCAGCGCCTACTGGGGGCGGGAGACCCAGTACTTC.

The chain joins TRBV12-3 or TRBV12-4 to TRBJ2-3; D unresolved. The V and J ends lost 6 bases and 6 bases respectively, with 16 bases between them. The CDR3 spans 14 residues. This chain's CDR3 is CASRPLLSTDTQYF. CDR3 coding DNA: TGTGCCAGCAGACCCCTATTGTCAACCGATACGCAGTATTTT.

This clonotype was picked up a small number of times. CDR3 loop: CASSFGAYEQYF. The DNA of the CDR3 is TGTGCCAGCAGCTTCGGAGCCTACGAGCAGTACTTC. This sequence joins TRBV7-2 and TRBJ2-7, with D hard to call. CDR1 and CDR2 (germline): SGHTA, FQGNSA. The CDR3 is 12 residues long. Trimming stripped 3 bases from V and 2 bases from J, with 5 bases between.

In DNA, the CDR3 is TGCAGTGCTAGTGTAGCGAGACGCGTTACAGGGGTTCGTGGGGATACGCAGTATTTT. This sequence encodes CSASVARRVTGVRGDTQYF. The genes are TRBV20-1 and TRBJ2-3, with 7 bases identical to TRBD1. V lost 3 bases, J lost 6 bases, and 24 bases stayed unmatched. The CDR3 totals 19 residues. Germline-derived CDR1 and CDR2 are DFQATT and SNEGSKA (reference sequence).

This chain connects TRBV7-9 to TRBJ2-4; tentatively, D is TRBD1 (5 bases). The CDR3 totals 15 residues. Germline CDR1 and CDR2: SEHNR and FQNEAQ (reference sequence). Trimming removed 5 bases from V and 4 bases from J, with 15 bases in between. The CDR3 DNA follows: TGTGCCAGCAGCCCCAAACAGGACAAGAAAAACATTCAGTACTTC. Protein: CASSPKQDKKNIQYF.